A selection of T cell receptor beta chains follows, all from one sample in a study of blood T cell repertoires in COVID-19. TCRdb keeps only in-frame clones here, not all; method: immunoSEQ multiplex PCR. Among 55,000 to 90,000 clones listed, about four fifths were seen once. Input material: peripheral blood. These receptors all come from a woman in her sixties with acute or convalescent COVID-19. Both conserved end residues are part of each CDR3. D genes are given only for firm matches. Rows may omit the clone size; those that give it use once, few, many or a size class.

15,NA,TRBJ1-4,TRBV14,TRBD1,CASSQTGEWGEKLFF,TGTGCCAGCAGCCAGACAGGGGAATGGGGTGAAAAACTGTTTTTT
16,NA,TRBJ2-3,TRBV3-1/TRBV3-2,TRBD2,CASSRNSGGGTDTQYF,TGTGCCAGCAGCCGCAATAGCGGGGGAGGCACAGATACGCAGTATTTT
14,once,TRBJ1-4,TRBV5-1,NA,CASSPRGANEKLFF,TGCGCCAGCAGCCCCCGGGGGGCTAATGAAAAACTGTTTTTT
18,NA,TRBJ2-6,TRBV5-1,NA,CASSFRARGSGGANVLTF,TGCGCCAGCAGCTTCCGGGCCCGGGGGTCGGGTGGGGCCAACGTCCTGACTTTC
15,NA,TRBJ1-2,TRBV19,NA,CASKGLPQEAYGYTF,TGTGCCAGTAAGGGTCTCCCCCAGGAGGCCTATGGCTACACCTTC
14,NA,TRBJ1-2,TRBV25-1,NA,CASSEVGQVYGYTF,TGTGCCAGCAGTGAAGTAGGTCAGGTATATGGCTACACCTTC
14,NA,TRBJ1-1,TRBV2,NA,CASATSNRNTEAFF,TGTGCCAGCGCTACCTCGAACAGGAACACTGAAGCTTTCTTT
14,NA,TRBJ2-7,TRBV19,TRBD1,CASSDRGAIYEQYF,TGTGCCAGCTCAGACAGGGGAGCTATCTACGAGCAGTACTTC
15,NA,TRBJ1-1,TRBV29-1,NA,CSVEDPGGGAQKAFF,TGCAGCGTTGAAGATCCTGGGGGGGGCGCCCAGAAAGCTTTCTTT
16,NA,TRBJ1-3,TRBV18,TRBD1,CASSPGQGSSGNTIYF,TGTGCCAGCTCACCGGGACAGGGATCCTCTGGAAACACCATATATTTT
15,NA,TRBJ2-3,TRBV7-9,TRBD1,CASSFDRGGTDTQYF,TGTGCCAGCAGCTTTGACAGGGGAGGCACAGATACGCAGTATTTT
17,NA,TRBJ1-4,TRBV11-2,TRBD1,CASSLVRQGATNEKLFF,TGTGCCAGCAGCTTAGTAAGACAGGGCGCAACTAATGAAAAACTGTTTTTT
16,NA,TRBJ2-3,TRBV19,TRBD2,CASSSFLRRGGDTQYF,TGTGCCAGTAGTAGCTTTCTCCGGCGGGGGGGAGATACGCAGTATTTT